The source of this TCR beta chain is a study of blood T cell repertoires in COVID-19. Study-wide context: Spain, Italy and the United States supplied samples that represented acute and convalescent COVID-19. T cells, B-cell-depleted T cells, or PBMCs supplied cDNA or gDNA.

Authors' analysis steps: Estimation of nucleated cell counts relied on the amplification of reference gene primers. TCRdb's table, derived via immunoSEQ multiplex PCR, lists solely in-frame clones and lacks some. The DNA gave D and trimming, while V, J and clone size come from that table. The sample holds some 50,000 clones, just over 85% seen once. Germline V gene data show CDR1 as LGHNT and CDR2 as FRNRAP. The V gene lost 1 base and the J gene lost 6 bases, with 13 bases spanning the gap. CDR3 length equals 15 residues. The sample consisted of peripheral blood. This receptor was obtained from a human donor in a cohort sampled during active COVID-19. The chain has TRBV12-5 and TRBJ2-4, with D possibly matching TRBD1 (5 bases). CDR3 DNA sequence: TGTGCTAGTGGTTTGGAAGGCAGGGTGAGAAACATTCAGTACTTC. It yields the protein CASGLEGRVRNIQYF. Looking up the rest from reference TRBV12-5 and TRBJ2-4 gives the full variable domain: DARVTQTPRHKVTEMGQEVTMRCQPILGHNTVFWYRQTMMQGLELLAYFRNRAPLDDSGMPKDRFSAEMPDATLATLKIQPSEPRDSAVYFCASGLEGRVRNIQYFGAGTRLSVL.